This T cell receptor beta chain was sequenced in a study of T cell repertoires in cytomegalovirus infection (dated by TCRdb to the late 2010s). Regarding the study in general: Donor HLA type was relevant to the analysis, because carriage of CMV infection together with the matching HLA type was indicated by public TCR beta signatures.

To note about this clonotype: What this receptor recognizes is not known. The input lacks base qualities; no much larger clone sits a single base away.

V and J are truncated by 6 bases and 4 bases respectively, leaving an intervening sequence of 16 bases. CDR1 and CDR2, per the germline V gene (reference sequence), are MNHEY and SMNVEV. Including the terminal cysteine and phenylalanine, the CDR3 comprises 16 residues. Only CDR3 DNA remains: 48 bases, in frame from the first base. The sequencer listed for this sample is Illumina HiSeq 1500. The public reads were run again by TCRdb, first through fastp at Q25 and then through MiXCR, and only productive beta chains were kept. Rows merge per CDR3 protein into single entries with the most common DNA and genes. Counted in this sample were about 490,000 distinct CDR3 sequences; more than 25% of them appeared once. Of the sample, around 13% falls within the top ten clones. Findings and caveats that apply to the study as a whole: Cumulative frequency of public TCR beta family members discriminated carriers of CMV infection plus the relevant HLA type in this cohort and an independent approximately 340-donor cohort. The ex vivo response was dominated by HLA-C-restricted CMV-specific TCR beta clonotypes, which also provided the single most frequent clonotype in two of eight donors.

Source material: PBMCs. The sequence was collected from a human donor in good health (CMV status not recorded). Some clones in this sample may be carry-over from other donors' samples. Recombination linked TRBV27 to TRBJ1-6, with the D gene not clear enough to name. The CDR3 corresponds to CASSELASLYNSPLHF. DNA sequence: TGTGCCAGCAGCGAGCTGGCATCGCTTTATAATTCACCCCTCCACTTT.